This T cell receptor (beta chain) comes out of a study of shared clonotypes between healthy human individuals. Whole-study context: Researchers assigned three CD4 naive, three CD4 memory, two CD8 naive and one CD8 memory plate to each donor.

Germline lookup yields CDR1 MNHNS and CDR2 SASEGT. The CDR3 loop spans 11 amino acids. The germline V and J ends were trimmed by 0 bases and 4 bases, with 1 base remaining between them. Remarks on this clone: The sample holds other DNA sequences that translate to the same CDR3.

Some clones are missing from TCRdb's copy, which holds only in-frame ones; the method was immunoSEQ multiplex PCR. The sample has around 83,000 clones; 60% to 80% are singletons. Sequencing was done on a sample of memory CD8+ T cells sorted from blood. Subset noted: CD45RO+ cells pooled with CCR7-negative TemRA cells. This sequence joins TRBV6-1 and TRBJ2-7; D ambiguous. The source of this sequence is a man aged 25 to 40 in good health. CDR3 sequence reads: CASSEAYEQYF. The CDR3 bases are TGTGCCAGCAGTGAAGCGTACGAGCAGTACTTC.